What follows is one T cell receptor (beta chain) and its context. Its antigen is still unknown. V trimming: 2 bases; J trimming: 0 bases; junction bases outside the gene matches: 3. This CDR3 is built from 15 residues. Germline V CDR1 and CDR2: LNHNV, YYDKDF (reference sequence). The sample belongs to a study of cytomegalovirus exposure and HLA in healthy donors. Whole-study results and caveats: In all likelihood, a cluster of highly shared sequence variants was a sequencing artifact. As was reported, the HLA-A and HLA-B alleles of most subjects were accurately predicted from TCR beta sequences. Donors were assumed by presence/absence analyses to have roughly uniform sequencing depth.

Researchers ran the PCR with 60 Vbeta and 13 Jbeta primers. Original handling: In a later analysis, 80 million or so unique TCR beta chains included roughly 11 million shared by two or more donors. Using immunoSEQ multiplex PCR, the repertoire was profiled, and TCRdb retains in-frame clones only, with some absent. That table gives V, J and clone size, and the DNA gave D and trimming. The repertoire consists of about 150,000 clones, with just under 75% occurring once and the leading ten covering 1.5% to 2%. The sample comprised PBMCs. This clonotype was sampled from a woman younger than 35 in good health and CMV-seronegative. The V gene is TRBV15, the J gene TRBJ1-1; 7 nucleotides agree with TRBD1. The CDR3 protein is CATSRLTGLNTEAFF. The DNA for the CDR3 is TGTGCCACCAGCAGACTGACAGGGTTGAACACTGAAGCTTTCTTT. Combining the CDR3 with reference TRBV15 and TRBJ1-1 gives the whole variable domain DAMVIQNPRYQVTQFGKPVTLSCSQTLNHNVMYWYQQKSSQAPKLLFHYYDKDFNNEADTPDNFQSRRPNTSFCFLDIRSPGLGDTAMYLCATSRLTGLNTEAFFGQGTRLTVV.